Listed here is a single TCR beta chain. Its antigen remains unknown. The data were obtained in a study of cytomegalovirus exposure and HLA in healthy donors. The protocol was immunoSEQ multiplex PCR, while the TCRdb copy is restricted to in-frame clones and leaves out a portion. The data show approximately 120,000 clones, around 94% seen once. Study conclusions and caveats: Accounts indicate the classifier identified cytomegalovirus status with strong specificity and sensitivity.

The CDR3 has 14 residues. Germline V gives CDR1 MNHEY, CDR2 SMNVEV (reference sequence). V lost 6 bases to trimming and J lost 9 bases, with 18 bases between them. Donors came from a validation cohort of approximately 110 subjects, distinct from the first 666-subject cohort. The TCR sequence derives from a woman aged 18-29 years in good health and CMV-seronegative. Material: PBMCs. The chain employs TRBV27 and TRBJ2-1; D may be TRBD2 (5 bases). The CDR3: CASRPGTPRAEQFF. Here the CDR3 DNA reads TGTGCCAGCAGACCGGGAACCCCGAGGGCTGAGCAGTTCTTC.